Reported below is one T cell receptor (beta chain). This entry is derived from a study of blood T cell repertoires in COVID-19. Study information: COVID-19 samples collected from the United States, Italy and Spain covered acute and convalescent phases.

TCRdb's copy holds only in-frame clones and misses some; the assay was immunoSEQ multiplex PCR. The table records 250,000 to 300,000 clones, roughly 80% of them present only once. Trimming left V 1 base short and J 1 base short, with 7 bases between. The CDR3 loop spans 14 amino acids. Germline CDR1 is MRHNA and CDR2 is SNTAGT. The origin of this receptor is a man in his fifties or sixties who had recovered from COVID-19. Sequenced material: peripheral blood. The genes are TRBV6-4 and TRBJ1-1; D uncertain. The chain's CDR3 is CASSDYSGNTEAFF. CDR3 in DNA: TGTGCCAGCAGTGACTATTCGGGGAACACTGAAGCTTTCTTT.